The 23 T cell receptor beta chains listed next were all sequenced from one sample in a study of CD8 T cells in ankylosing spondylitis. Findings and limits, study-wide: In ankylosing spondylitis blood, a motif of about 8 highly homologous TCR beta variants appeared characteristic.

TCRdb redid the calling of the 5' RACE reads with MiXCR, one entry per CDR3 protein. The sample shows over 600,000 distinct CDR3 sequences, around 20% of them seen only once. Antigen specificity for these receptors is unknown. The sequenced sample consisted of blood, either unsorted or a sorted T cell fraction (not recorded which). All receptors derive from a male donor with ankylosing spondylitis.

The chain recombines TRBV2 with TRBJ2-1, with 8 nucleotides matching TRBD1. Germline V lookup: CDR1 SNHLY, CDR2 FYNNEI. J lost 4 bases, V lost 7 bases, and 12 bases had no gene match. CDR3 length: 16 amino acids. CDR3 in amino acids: CASTSLEDRDYNEQFF. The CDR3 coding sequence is TGTGCCAGCACCTCATTAGAGGACAGGGATTACAATGAGCAGTTCTTC.

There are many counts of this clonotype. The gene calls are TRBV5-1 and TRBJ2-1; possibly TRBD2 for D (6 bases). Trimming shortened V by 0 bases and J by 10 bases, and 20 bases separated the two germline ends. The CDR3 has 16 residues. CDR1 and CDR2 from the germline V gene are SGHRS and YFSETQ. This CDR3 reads CASSLDGGALFPEQFF. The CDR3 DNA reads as TGCGCCAGCAGCTTGGACGGAGGGGCTTTATTCCCCGAGCAGTTCTTC.

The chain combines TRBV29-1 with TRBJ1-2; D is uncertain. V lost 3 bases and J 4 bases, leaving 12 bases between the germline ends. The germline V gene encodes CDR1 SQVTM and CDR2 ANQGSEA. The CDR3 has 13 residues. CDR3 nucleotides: TGCAGCGTTGAGGCCCAGGAGAGCTATGGCTACACCTTC. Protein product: CSVEAQESYGYTF.

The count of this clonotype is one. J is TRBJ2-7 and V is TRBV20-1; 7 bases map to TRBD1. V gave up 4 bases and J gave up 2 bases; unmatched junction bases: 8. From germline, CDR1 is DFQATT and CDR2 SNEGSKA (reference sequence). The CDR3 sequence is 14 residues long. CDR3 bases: TGCAGTGCTATGGGGACGGGGACAGCCTACGAGCAGTACTTC. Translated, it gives CSAMGTGTAYEQYF.

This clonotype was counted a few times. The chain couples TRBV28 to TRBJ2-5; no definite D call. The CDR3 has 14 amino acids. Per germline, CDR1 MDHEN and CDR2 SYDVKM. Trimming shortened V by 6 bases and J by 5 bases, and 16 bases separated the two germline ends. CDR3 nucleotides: TGTGCCAGCAGCCTCCTCCACTTCGGGGAGACCCAGTACTTC. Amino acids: CASSLLHFGETQYF.

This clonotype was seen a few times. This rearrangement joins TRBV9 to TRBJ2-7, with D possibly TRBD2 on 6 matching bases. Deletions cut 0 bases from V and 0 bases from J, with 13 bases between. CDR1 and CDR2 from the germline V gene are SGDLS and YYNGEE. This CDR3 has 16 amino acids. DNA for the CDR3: TGTGCCAGCAGCGTAGGGCTAGCGAGAAACTCCTACGAGCAGTACTTC. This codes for CASSVGLARNSYEQYF. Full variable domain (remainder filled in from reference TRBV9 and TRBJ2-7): DSGVTQTPKHLITATGQRVTLRCSPRSGDLSVYWYQQSLDQGLQFLIQYYNGEERAKGNILERFSAQQFPDLHSELNLSSLELGDSALYFCASSVGLARNSYEQYFGPGTRLTVT.

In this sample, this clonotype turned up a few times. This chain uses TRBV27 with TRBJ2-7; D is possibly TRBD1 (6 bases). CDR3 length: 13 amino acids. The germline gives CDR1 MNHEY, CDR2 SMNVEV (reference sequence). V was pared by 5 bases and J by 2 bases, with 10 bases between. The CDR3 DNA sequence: TGTGCCAGCAGTCACGGACAGACCTACGAGCAGTACTTC. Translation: CASSHGQTYEQYF.

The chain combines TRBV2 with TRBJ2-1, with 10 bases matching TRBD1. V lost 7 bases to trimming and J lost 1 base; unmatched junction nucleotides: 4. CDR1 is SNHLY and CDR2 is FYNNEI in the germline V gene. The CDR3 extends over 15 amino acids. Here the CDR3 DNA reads TGTGCCAGCATGCTGGGACAGGGGTCCTACAATGAGCAGTTCTTC. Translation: CASMLGQGSYNEQFF.

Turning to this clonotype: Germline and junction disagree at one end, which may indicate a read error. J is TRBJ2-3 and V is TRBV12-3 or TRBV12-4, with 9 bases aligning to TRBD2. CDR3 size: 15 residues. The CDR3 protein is CASRLAGARTDTQYF. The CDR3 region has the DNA TGTGCCAGCAGATTAGCGGGGGCGCGCACAGATACGCAGTATTTT.

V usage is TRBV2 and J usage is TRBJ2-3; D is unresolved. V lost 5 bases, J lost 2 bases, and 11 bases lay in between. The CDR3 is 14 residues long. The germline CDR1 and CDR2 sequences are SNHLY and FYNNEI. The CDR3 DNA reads TGTGCCAGCAGTTACGTAGATTACACAGATACGCAGTATTTT. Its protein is CASSYVDYTDTQYF.

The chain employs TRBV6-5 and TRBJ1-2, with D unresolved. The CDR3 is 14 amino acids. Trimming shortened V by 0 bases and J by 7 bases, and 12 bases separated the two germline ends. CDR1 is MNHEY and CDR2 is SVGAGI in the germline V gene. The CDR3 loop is CASSYSPGSSGYTF. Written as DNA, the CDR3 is TGTGCCAGCAGTTACTCCCCGGGGTCGAGTGGCTACACCTTC.

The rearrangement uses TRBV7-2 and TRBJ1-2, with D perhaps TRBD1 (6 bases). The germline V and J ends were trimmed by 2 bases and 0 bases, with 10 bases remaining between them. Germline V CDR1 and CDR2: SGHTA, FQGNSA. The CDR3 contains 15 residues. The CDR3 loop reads CASSLQTGTNYGYTF. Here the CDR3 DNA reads TGTGCCAGCAGCTTACAAACAGGGACTAACTATGGCTACACCTTC.

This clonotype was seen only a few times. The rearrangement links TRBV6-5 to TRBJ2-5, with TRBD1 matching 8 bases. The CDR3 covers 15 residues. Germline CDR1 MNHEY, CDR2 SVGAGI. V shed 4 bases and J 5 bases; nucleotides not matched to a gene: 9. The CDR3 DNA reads TGTGCCAGCAGTTCAATCCAGGGGGCGGATGAGACCCAGTACTTC. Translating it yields CASSSIQGADETQYF.

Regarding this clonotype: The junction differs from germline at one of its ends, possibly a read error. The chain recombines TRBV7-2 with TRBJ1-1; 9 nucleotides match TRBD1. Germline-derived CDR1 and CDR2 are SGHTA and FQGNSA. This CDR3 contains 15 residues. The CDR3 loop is CASSLEGQGLSEAFF. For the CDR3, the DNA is TGTGCCAGCAGTTTAGAGGGACAGGGATTATCTGAAGCTTTCTTT.

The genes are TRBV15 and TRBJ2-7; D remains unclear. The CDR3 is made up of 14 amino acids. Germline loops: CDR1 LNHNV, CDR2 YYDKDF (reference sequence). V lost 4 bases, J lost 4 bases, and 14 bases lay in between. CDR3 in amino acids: CATSTRLGIYEQYF. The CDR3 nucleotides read TGTGCCACCAGCACCCGCCTAGGGATATACGAGCAGTACTTC.

CDR3 nucleotides: TGTGCCAGCTCACCCCGACAGGGAACCGTCTACGAGCAGTACTTC. Translated: CASSPRQGTVYEQYF. V and J are TRBV18 and TRBJ2-7; 7 bases fit TRBD1. The CDR3 has 15 residues. From germline, CDR1 is KGHSH and CDR2 LQKENI. V gave up 3 bases and J gave up 3 bases; unmatched junction bases: 8.

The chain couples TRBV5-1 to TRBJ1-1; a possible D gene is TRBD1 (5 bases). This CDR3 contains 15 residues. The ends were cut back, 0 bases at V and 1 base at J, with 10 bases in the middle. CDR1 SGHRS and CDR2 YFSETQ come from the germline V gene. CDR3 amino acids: CASSLAFDRNTEAFF. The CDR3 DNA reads TGCGCCAGCAGCTTGGCCTTCGACAGGAACACTGAAGCTTTCTTT. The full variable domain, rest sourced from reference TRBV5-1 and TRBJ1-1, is KAGVTQTPRYLIKTRGQQVTLSCSPISGHRSVSWYQQTPGQGLQFLFEYFSETQRNKGNFPGRFSGRQFSNSRSEMNVSTLELGDSALYLCASSLAFDRNTEAFFGQGTRLTVV.

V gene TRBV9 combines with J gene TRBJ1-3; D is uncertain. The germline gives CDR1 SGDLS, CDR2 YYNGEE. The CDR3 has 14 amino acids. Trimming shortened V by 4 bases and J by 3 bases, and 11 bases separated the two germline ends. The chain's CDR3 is CASSYGVGGNTIYF. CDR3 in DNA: TGTGCCAGCAGCTACGGGGTAGGTGGAAACACCATATATTTT.

In DNA, the CDR3 is TGCAGTGCTAGTGCCGGGACAGCTGAAGCTTTCTTT. Protein sequence: CSASAGTAEAFF. This chain uses TRBV20-1 with TRBJ1-1, with 7 bases lining up with TRBD1. The length of the CDR3 is 12 residues. The germline V gene encodes CDR1 DFQATT and CDR2 SNEGSKA (reference sequence). With 3 bases clipped from V and 6 bases from J, the junction kept 4 bases outside the gene matches.

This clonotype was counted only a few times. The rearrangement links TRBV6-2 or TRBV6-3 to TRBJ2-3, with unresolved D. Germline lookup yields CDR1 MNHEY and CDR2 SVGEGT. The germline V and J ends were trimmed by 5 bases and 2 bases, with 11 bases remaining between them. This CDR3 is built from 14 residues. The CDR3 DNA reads TGTGCCAGCAGTCGTGACTCATTCACAGATACGCAGTATTTT. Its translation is CASSRDSFTDTQYF.

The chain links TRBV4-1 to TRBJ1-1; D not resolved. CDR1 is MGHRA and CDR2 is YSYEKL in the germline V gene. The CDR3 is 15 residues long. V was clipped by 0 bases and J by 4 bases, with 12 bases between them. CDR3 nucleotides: TGCGCCAGCAGCCAAGAACCCGCTTTGGTCACTGAAGCTTTCTTT. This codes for CASSQEPALVTEAFF.

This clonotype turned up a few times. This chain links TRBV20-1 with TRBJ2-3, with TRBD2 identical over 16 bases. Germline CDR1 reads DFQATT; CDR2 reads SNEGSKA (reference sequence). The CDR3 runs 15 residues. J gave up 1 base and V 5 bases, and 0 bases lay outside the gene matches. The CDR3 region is CSAGTSGGGTDTQYF. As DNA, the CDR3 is TGCAGTGCTGGGACTAGCGGGGGGGGCACAGATACGCAGTATTTT.

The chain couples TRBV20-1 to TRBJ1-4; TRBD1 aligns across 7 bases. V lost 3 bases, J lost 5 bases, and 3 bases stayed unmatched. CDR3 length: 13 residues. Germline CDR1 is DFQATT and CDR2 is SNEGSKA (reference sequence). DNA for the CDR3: TGCAGTGCTAGCACAGGGGCGAATGAAAAACTGTTTTTT. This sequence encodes CSASTGANEKLFF.